This note documents a single T cell receptor beta chain sequence. The data belong to a study of blood T cell repertoires in COVID-19. TCRdb's table, derived via immunoSEQ multiplex PCR, lists solely in-frame clones and lacks some. The sample has some 120,000 clones; approximately 85% are singletons. This TCR derives from a man older than 75 with active or convalescent COVID-19. The sample taken for sequencing was peripheral blood.

The CDR3 sequence is CASSIGGTGSQPQHF. In nucleotides, the CDR3 is TGTGCCAGTAGTATAGGGGGGACAGGGAGCCAGCCCCAGCATTTT. The J gene is TRBJ1-5, the V gene TRBV19; 9 nucleotides align to TRBD1. Germline V gene lookup returns CDR1 LNHDA and CDR2 SQIVND (reference sequence). CDR3 length equals 15 residues. J was trimmed by 7 bases and V by 1 base; bases with no gene match: 5.